Listed below are T cell receptor beta chains from one sample, sequenced in a study of cytomegalovirus exposure and HLA in healthy donors. Repertoires were generated with immunoSEQ multiplex PCR, while TCRdb's copy carries only in-frame clones and drops some. The sample records roughly 130,000 clones, 88% being singletons. The specimen was PBMCs. All receptors come from a man younger than 40 in good health and CMV-seronegative. Each CDR3 is given with its conserved first and last residue. The D gene is left open where the match is weak. The size entry is marked missing in some rows and otherwise reads once, few, many or a size class.

CDR3 protein: CASSPERQGYEQYF
J gene: TRBJ2-7
V gene: TRBV5-6
clone size: .
D gene: TRBD1

CDR3 protein: CASSGESGQPQHF
J gene: TRBJ1-5
V gene: TRBV2
clone size: .
D gene: .

CDR3 protein: CASSLIASGSSYNEQFF
J gene: TRBJ2-1
V gene: TRBV7-2
clone size: .
D gene: TRBD2

CDR3 protein: CASDAGNTGELFF
J gene: TRBJ2-2
V gene: TRBV5-1
clone size: .
D gene: .

CDR3 protein: CASSPLAGAYYNEQFF
J gene: TRBJ2-1
V gene: TRBV4-1
clone size: .
D gene: TRBD2

CDR3 protein: CASSFGLEQEQYF
J gene: TRBJ2-7
V gene: TRBV11-1
clone size: few
D gene: .

CDR3 protein: CASSILGQASSGANVLTF
J gene: TRBJ2-6
V gene: TRBV19
clone size: .
D gene: TRBD1

CDR3 protein: CASSQVDTGLGQYF
J gene: TRBJ2-7
V gene: TRBV4-1
clone size: .
D gene: .

CDR3 protein: CAISEDSGYTF
J gene: TRBJ1-2
V gene: TRBV10-3
clone size: .
D gene: .

CDR3 protein: CASSSGLLGGKLFF
J gene: TRBJ1-4
V gene: TRBV6-6
clone size: .
D gene: .

CDR3 protein: CASSDFLKTQYF
J gene: TRBJ2-5
V gene: TRBV6-1
clone size: .
D gene: .

CDR3 protein: CASNGIGTGSETQYF
J gene: TRBJ2-5
V gene: TRBV2
clone size: .
D gene: TRBD1

CDR3 protein: CASSSNTGGNTIYF
J gene: TRBJ1-3
V gene: TRBV5-1
clone size: .
D gene: .

CDR3 protein: CASSAAVAGGQETQYF
J gene: TRBJ2-5
V gene: TRBV7-2
clone size: .
D gene: TRBD2

CDR3 protein: CASSGRAGAYEQYF
J gene: TRBJ2-7
V gene: TRBV5-6
clone size: .
D gene: TRBD2

CDR3 protein: CSVRPGAQAEQYF
J gene: TRBJ2-7
V gene: TRBV29-1
clone size: .
D gene: .

CDR3 protein: CASSQDRVLSYEQYF
J gene: TRBJ2-7
V gene: TRBV4-3
clone size: .
D gene: .

CDR3 protein: CASSLAVSGSSSTDTQYF
J gene: TRBJ2-3
V gene: TRBV7-9
clone size: .
D gene: .

CDR3 protein: CASSMQGIYGYTF
J gene: TRBJ1-2
V gene: TRBV19
clone size: .
D gene: .

CDR3 protein: CASSSDPTGETQYF
J gene: TRBJ2-5
V gene: TRBV10-1
clone size: few
D gene: .

CDR3 protein: CASSARYNSPLHF
J gene: TRBJ1-6
V gene: TRBV21-1
clone size: .
D gene: .

CDR3 protein: CASRSYGELFF
J gene: TRBJ2-2
V gene: TRBV7-9
clone size: .
D gene: .

CDR3 protein: CAWSGLGDEQYF
J gene: TRBJ2-7
V gene: TRBV30
clone size: .
D gene: .

CDR3 protein: CASSLIATSEQYF
J gene: TRBJ2-7
V gene: TRBV4-1
clone size: .
D gene: .

CDR3 protein: CASSGSGGPLEQYF
J gene: TRBJ2-7
V gene: TRBV9
clone size: .
D gene: TRBD2

CDR3 protein: CASSPNAGRLVGGELFF
J gene: TRBJ2-2
V gene: TRBV7-3
clone size: .
D gene: .

CDR3 protein: CASGQSAGVGYTF
J gene: TRBJ1-2
V gene: TRBV6-1
clone size: .
D gene: .

CDR3 protein: CASSSQGYEQYF
J gene: TRBJ2-7
V gene: TRBV11-2
clone size: few
D gene: .

CDR3 protein: CASSESGAERTDTQYF
J gene: TRBJ2-3
V gene: TRBV10-1
clone size: .
D gene: .

CDR3 protein: CASSLLDRQHNSPLHF
J gene: TRBJ1-6
V gene: TRBV5-6
clone size: .
D gene: TRBD1

CDR3 protein: CATSGGISETYNEQFF
J gene: TRBJ2-1
V gene: TRBV15
clone size: .
D gene: .

CDR3 protein: CASSFPRGTGENTEAFF
J gene: TRBJ1-1
V gene: TRBV7-6
clone size: once
D gene: TRBD1

CDR3 protein: CASSPSYNSPLHF
J gene: TRBJ1-6
V gene: TRBV19
clone size: .
D gene: .

CDR3 protein: CASSPSAIAEKSYNEQFF
J gene: TRBJ2-1
V gene: TRBV13
clone size: .
D gene: .

CDR3 protein: CASSFQGTGYGYTF
J gene: TRBJ1-2
V gene: TRBV11-2
clone size: .
D gene: TRBD1

CDR3 protein: CASGLAGETQYF
J gene: TRBJ2-5
V gene: TRBV12-5
clone size: .
D gene: .

CDR3 protein: CASSSPRPFGEKLFF
J gene: TRBJ1-4
V gene: TRBV11-3
clone size: once
D gene: .

CDR3 protein: CAWAGLAGVRADTQYF
J gene: TRBJ2-3
V gene: TRBV30
clone size: .
D gene: TRBD2

CDR3 protein: CAGEDMRNIQYF
J gene: TRBJ2-4
V gene: TRBV30
clone size: .
D gene: .

CDR3 protein: CASSLSLGQGEGYTF
J gene: TRBJ1-2
V gene: TRBV7-9
clone size: .
D gene: TRBD1

CDR3 protein: CASSTLGGVGTEAFF
J gene: TRBJ1-1
V gene: TRBV5-1
clone size: .
D gene: TRBD1

CDR3 protein: CASSSLQGTGKNIQYF
J gene: TRBJ2-4
V gene: TRBV7-2
clone size: .
D gene: TRBD1

CDR3 protein: CASQTEMNTEAFF
J gene: TRBJ1-1
V gene: TRBV2
clone size: .
D gene: .

CDR3 protein: CSVIAGNEQFF
J gene: TRBJ2-1
V gene: TRBV29-1
clone size: .
D gene: .

CDR3 protein: CASSGPRTGGARGYTF
J gene: TRBJ1-2
V gene: TRBV9
clone size: .
D gene: TRBD1

CDR3 protein: CASSESGTSGNEQFF
J gene: TRBJ2-1
V gene: TRBV10-1
clone size: once
D gene: TRBD2

CDR3 protein: CASSPAERELYEQYF
J gene: TRBJ2-7
V gene: TRBV7-9
clone size: .
D gene: TRBD2

CDR3 protein: CASSLLAGEVEQFF
J gene: TRBJ2-1
V gene: TRBV7-6
clone size: .
D gene: TRBD2

CDR3 protein: CASSILAGGDGYGYTF
J gene: TRBJ1-2
V gene: TRBV5-1
clone size: .
D gene: .